Listed below are T cell receptor beta chains from one sample, sequenced in a study of glioma-infiltrating T cells after dendritic cell vaccination. Generated by immunoSEQ multiplex PCR, the TCRdb table keeps only in-frame clones and is missing some. The table has 90,000 to 110,000 clones, 85% to 90% seen once; the top ten hold approximately 2.7%. Source: blood, taken after dendritic cell vaccination. The receptors here all came from a human donor with glioblastoma. Both conserved end residues are part of each CDR3. D genes are given only for firm matches. Clone size appears in some rows only: once, few, many, or a class for an expanded clone.

abundance | d_gene | j_gene | len | v_gene | CDR3aa | CDR3nt
- | TRBD1 | TRBJ1-2 | 12 | TRBV27 | CASRTTGYGYTF | TGTGCCAGCAGGACGACAGGGTATGGCTACACCTTC
- | TRBD2 | TRBJ2-1 | 13 | TRBV28 | CASSSALASEQFF | TGTGCCAGCAGTTCCGCACTAGCGAGTGAGCAGTTCTTC
few | TRBD1 | TRBJ1-1 | 16 | TRBV5-1 | CASSTTGDTTNTEAFF | TGCGCCAGCAGCACTACAGGGGACACCACGAACACTGAAGCTTTCTTT
once | - | TRBJ1-2 | 13 | TRBV19 | CASSRQGGVGYTF | TGTGCCAGTAGTAGGCAGGGAGGAGTTGGCTACACCTTC
- | - | TRBJ1-5 | 13 | TRBV27 | CASSLSPRQPQHF | TGTGCCAGCAGTTTAAGTCCCAGGCAGCCCCAGCATTTT
- | - | TRBJ2-1 | 14 | TRBV7-8 | CASSLVASYNEQFF | TGTGCCAGCAGCTTAGTAGCTAGCTACAATGAGCAGTTCTTC
once | TRBD1 | TRBJ1-2 | 14 | TRBV6-1 | CASRTGGSNYGYTF | TGTGCCAGCCGAACAGGGGGGTCTAACTATGGCTACACCTTC
- | - | TRBJ2-7 | 14 | TRBV11-2 | CASSEGRVSYEQYF | TGTGCCAGCAGCGAAGGCAGGGTCTCCTACGAGCAGTACTTC
few | - | TRBJ2-7 | 13 | TRBV5-1 | CASSLDNSYEQYF | TGCGCCAGCAGCTTAGACAACTCCTACGAGCAGTACTTC
- | - | TRBJ1-1 | 11 | TRBV2 | CASSEPTEAFF | TGTGCCAGCAGTGAACCAACTGAAGCTTTCTTT
- | - | TRBJ2-7 | 17 | TRBV27 | CASSYNAAGQSPYEQYF | TGTGCCAGCAGTTACAACGCAGCGGGCCAAAGTCCGTACGAGCAGTACTTC
few | TRBD2 | TRBJ2-1 | 17 | TRBV7-3 | CASSSTSTSGGYNEQFF | TGTGCCAGCAGCTCGACCTCGACGAGCGGGGGTTACAATGAGCAGTTCTTC
- | TRBD1 | TRBJ1-1 | 14 | TRBV15 | CATSRGQVNTEAFF | TGTGCCACCAGCCGTGGACAGGTAAACACTGAAGCTTTCTTT
- | TRBD2 | TRBJ2-7 | 16 | TRBV7-9 | CASSLYTSGSELEQYF | TGTGCCAGCAGCTTATATACTAGCGGGAGTGAACTCGAGCAGTACTTC
- | TRBD1 | TRBJ2-7 | 14 | TRBV7-8 | CASSLYGQAYEQYF | TGTGCCAGCAGCTTATACGGACAGGCCTACGAGCAGTACTTC
- | - | TRBJ1-2 | 14 | TRBV6-6 | CASSYTGTYYGYTF | TGTGCCAGCAGTTATACAGGGACGTACTATGGCTACACCTTC
- | - | TRBJ2-1 | 14 | TRBV6-5 | CASRGLTGGDEQFF | TGTGCCAGCCGGGGCCTAACAGGGGGGGATGAGCAGTTCTTC
- | - | TRBJ2-6 | 16 | TRBV9 | CASSVDFHSGANVLTF | TGTGCCAGCAGCGTAGACTTCCACTCTGGGGCCAACGTCCTGACTTTC
- | - | TRBJ2-1 | 13 | TRBV19 | CASNPSERDEQFF | TGTGCCAGTAATCCTAGCGAGCGGGATGAGCAGTTCTTC
- | - | TRBJ1-1 | 16 | TRBV5-1 | CASSPPTSPMNTEAFF | TGCGCCAGCAGCCCTCCGACAAGTCCTATGAACACTGAAGCTTTCTTT
few | TRBD1 | TRBJ1-4 | 16 | TRBV27 | CASRAGGTATNEKLFF | TGTGCCAGCCGGGCAGGGGGGACTGCAACTAATGAAAAACTGTTTTTT
- | TRBD2 | TRBJ2-6 | 19 | TRBV11-3 | CASSHYPIAGGWGANVLTF | TGTGCCAGCAGCCATTATCCGATAGCGGGAGGATGGGGGGCCAACGTCCTGACTTTC
- | - | TRBJ1-1 | 11 | TRBV6-5 | CASSYLEEAFF | TGTGCCAGCAGTTACCTGGAGGAAGCTTTCTTT
few | - | TRBJ1-1 | 13 | TRBV5-6 | CASSLGAGGKAFF | TGTGCCAGCAGCTTGGGGGCAGGAGGGAAAGCTTTCTTT
- | - | TRBJ1-2 | 14 | TRBV27 | CASSSLLANYGYTF | TGTGCCAGCAGTTCCCTTTTAGCTAACTATGGCTACACCTTC
- | - | TRBJ1-2 | 13 | TRBV6-5 | CASRQGMSDGYTF | TGTGCCAGCAGACAGGGAATGTCGGACGGCTACACCTTC
- | - | TRBJ1-2 | 13 | TRBV9 | CASSPRENYGYTF | TGTGCCAGCAGCCCTCGGGAGAACTATGGCTACACCTTC
- | TRBD2 | TRBJ2-7 | 13 | TRBV30 | CAWSVRTSGEQYF | TGTGCCTGGAGTGTACGAACTAGCGGGGAGCAGTACTTC
- | TRBD1 | TRBJ2-3 | 16 | TRBV11-1 | CASSLSGGTSTDTQYF | TGTGCCAGCAGCTTATCAGGGGGAACTAGCACAGATACGCAGTATTTT
- | TRBD2 | TRBJ2-3 | 16 | TRBV11-3 | CASSPGVAGGADTQYF | TGTGCCAGCAGCCCAGGGGTAGCGGGGGGAGCAGATACGCAGTATTTT
- | TRBD1 | TRBJ1-4 | 13 | TRBV5-6 | CASSPRPGQALFF | TGTGCCAGCAGCCCCCGGCCGGGACAGGCACTGTTTTTT
once | TRBD1 | TRBJ1-2 | 17 | TRBV4-1 | CASSQDTPGQGIYGYTF | TGCGCCAGCAGCCAAGATACCCCGGGACAGGGTATTTATGGCTACACCTTC
- | - | TRBJ2-7 | 15 | TRBV5-8 | CASILYGGADYEQYF | TGTGCCAGCATCCTTTACGGAGGGGCAGACTACGAGCAGTACTTC
- | - | TRBJ2-2 | 16 | TRBV7-9 | CASRRPGSPNTGELFF | TGTGCCAGCAGACGCCCGGGGAGCCCAAACACCGGGGAGCTGTTTTTT
- | - | TRBJ1-2 | 12 | TRBV25-1 | CASSEWTGGYTF | TGTGCCAGCAGTGAATGGACGGGGGGCTACACCTTC
- | TRBD1 | TRBJ1-2 | 15 | TRBV2 | CASSQDRGGNYGYTF | TGTGCCAGCAGCCAAGACAGGGGCGGAAACTATGGCTACACCTTC
- | - | TRBJ2-7 | 10 | TRBV20-1 | CSAHHLEQYF | TGCAGTGCTCATCACTTAGAGCAGTACTTC
- | - | TRBJ1-6 | 14 | TRBV5-1 | CASSLDREGSPLHF | TGCGCCAGCAGCTTGGACAGGGAGGGCTCACCCCTCCACTTT
medium-sized | TRBD1 | TRBJ2-1 | 14 | TRBV5-1 | CASSLAEGADEQFF | TGCGCCAGCAGCTTGGCCGAGGGGGCTGATGAGCAGTTCTTC
- | TRBD1 | TRBJ2-7 | 16 | TRBV23-1 | CASSQMGPGQGDEQYF | TGCGCCAGCAGTCAAATGGGACCGGGACAGGGGGACGAGCAGTACTTC
- | - | TRBJ2-5 | 15 | TRBV5-4 | CASSFSQQHGETQYF | TGTGCCAGCAGCTTTAGTCAACAGCACGGAGAGACCCAGTACTTC
- | TRBD1 | TRBJ1-6 | 12 | TRBV6-5 | CASWDRASPLHF | TGTGCCAGCTGGGACAGGGCTTCACCCCTCCACTTT
- | - | TRBJ2-4 | 16 | TRBV6-5 | CASSYSGDLAKNIQYF | TGTGCCAGCAGTTACTCGGGAGATCTAGCCAAAAACATTCAGTACTTC
- | TRBD2 | TRBJ2-7 | 15 | TRBV18 | CASSPGTSTSYEQYF | TGTGCCAGCTCTCCGGGGACTAGCACGTCCTACGAGCAGTACTTC